This is a list of T cell receptor beta chains from one sample in a study of human versus mouse CDR3 diversity and MHC coevolution. Generated by immunoSEQ multiplex PCR, the TCRdb table keeps only in-frame clones and is missing some. The table includes tens of thousands of clones, around 93% detected once. The sequencing sample was made of naive CD4+ T cells from blood. The receptors were gathered from a person between 25 and 70 years old in good health. Both conserved end residues are trimmed from each CDR3. Fields, in order: V gene, J gene, CDR3 protein.

v_call: TRBV19; j_call: TRBJ2-1; cdr3_aa: ASSFPLLAGGRNEQF
v_call: TRBV9; j_call: TRBJ1-5; cdr3_aa: ASSFSQGSNQPQH
v_call: TRBV19; j_call: TRBJ2-7; cdr3_aa: ASSPDQGRKGEQY
v_call: TRBV28; j_call: TRBJ2-7; cdr3_aa: ASSFSTEVSSYEQY
v_call: TRBV5-1; j_call: TRBJ2-5; cdr3_aa: ASSLDTLAETQY
v_call: TRBV28; j_call: TRBJ1-2; cdr3_aa: ASRPQGQGHNYGYT
v_call: TRBV4-1; j_call: TRBJ2-1; cdr3_aa: ASSQEGLAEHNEQF
v_call: TRBV6-1; j_call: TRBJ1-2; cdr3_aa: ASSEAGTGRYGYT
v_call: TRBV27; j_call: TRBJ2-1; cdr3_aa: ASRAQGHNEQF
v_call: TRBV30; j_call: TRBJ2-7; cdr3_aa: AWSVKGQGKIGQY
v_call: TRBV6-1; j_call: TRBJ1-1; cdr3_aa: ASSEGQGALYTEAF
v_call: TRBV18; j_call: TRBJ2-7; cdr3_aa: ASSPPRTGPSEGQY
v_call: TRBV30; j_call: TRBJ2-7; cdr3_aa: AWSVAGGSSYEQY
v_call: TRBV19; j_call: TRBJ1-1; cdr3_aa: ATSQDLNTEAF
v_call: TRBV6-5; j_call: TRBJ2-7; cdr3_aa: ASKVPGQGHYEQY
v_call: TRBV19; j_call: TRBJ2-6; cdr3_aa: ASTRGGSSGANVLT
v_call: TRBV11-2; j_call: TRBJ2-2; cdr3_aa: ASSFLGTGELF
v_call: TRBV21-1; j_call: TRBJ2-1; cdr3_aa: ASSLSRVRGPYNEQF
v_call: TRBV6-5; j_call: TRBJ2-1; cdr3_aa: ASSYSGPSSYNEQF
v_call: TRBV6-5; j_call: TRBJ1-2; cdr3_aa: ASRDRDNYGYT
v_call: TRBV5-1; j_call: TRBJ1-1; cdr3_aa: ASSLELGAPAEAF
v_call: TRBV5-1; j_call: TRBJ2-7; cdr3_aa: ASSGTVAYEQY
v_call: TRBV28; j_call: TRBJ2-2; cdr3_aa: ASSPSGTGVAGELF
v_call: TRBV9; j_call: TRBJ2-7; cdr3_aa: ASSVSVQGYEQY
v_call: TRBV19; j_call: TRBJ2-1; cdr3_aa: ASSSPGGTSYNEQF
v_call: TRBV18; j_call: TRBJ1-2; cdr3_aa: ASSQGEQGNGYT
v_call: TRBV10-3; j_call: TRBJ1-1; cdr3_aa: AIKATGPTEAF
v_call: TRBV18; j_call: TRBJ2-3; cdr3_aa: ASSPRPGASTDTQY
v_call: TRBV7-9; j_call: TRBJ2-1; cdr3_aa: ASSAQGEYNEQF
v_call: TRBV9; j_call: TRBJ2-7; cdr3_aa: ASSVESYPYTEQY
v_call: TRBV19; j_call: TRBJ1-2; cdr3_aa: ASGVDYGYT
v_call: TRBV16; j_call: TRBJ2-1; cdr3_aa: ASSPNRAPEF
v_call: TRBV7-3; j_call: TRBJ1-2; cdr3_aa: ASSPNPTGGNGYT
v_call: TRBV2; j_call: TRBJ1-4; cdr3_aa: ASRPEAGRKLF
v_call: TRBV7-2; j_call: TRBJ2-7; cdr3_aa: ASSLEGRQGEQY
v_call: TRBV2; j_call: TRBJ2-2; cdr3_aa: ASSGQRTGELF
v_call: TRBV11-3; j_call: TRBJ2-5; cdr3_aa: ASSSTSGSRLRETQY
v_call: TRBV7-2; j_call: TRBJ1-6; cdr3_aa: ASSLEQGRTSPLH
v_call: TRBV14; j_call: TRBJ1-1; cdr3_aa: ASSTLLGGQGGTEAF
v_call: TRBV7-2; j_call: TRBJ1-3; cdr3_aa: ASSLGPGPGNTIY
v_call: TRBV5-1; j_call: TRBJ2-5; cdr3_aa: ASSLSQGQETQY
v_call: TRBV27; j_call: TRBJ2-5; cdr3_aa: ASSLNNRIGQGGETQY
v_call: TRBV30; j_call: TRBJ2-7; cdr3_aa: AWRGQGVSYEQY
v_call: TRBV18; j_call: TRBJ1-5; cdr3_aa: ASSPSQGYSNQPQH
v_call: TRBV19; j_call: TRBJ2-3; cdr3_aa: ASSIRGPNSLDTQY
v_call: TRBV7-2; j_call: TRBJ2-7; cdr3_aa: ASSTSTASYEQY